This TCR beta chain was sequenced during a study of blood T cell repertoires in COVID-19 (dated by TCRdb to the early 2020s). For context, the study as a whole: Collaborator samples came from the United States, Italy and Spain and covered acute and convalescent phases of COVID-19. The prospective study material was composed of cDNA or gDNA derived from T cells, B-cell-depleted T cells, or PBMCs. Deeply sampled blood TCRbeta repertoires from subjects exposed to, actively infected with, or recovered from COVID-19 were included in the dataset. The repertoires were made available in a free public database intended to serve as a resource for research on the immune response to SARS-CoV-2. The samples were drawn from two sources: the first 160 participants of the ongoing ImmuneRACE study, and fewer than 1,500 subjects contributed by 6 global collaborators. Sample metadata almost always included a de-identified subject ID, COVID-19 status, age in years and sex. Where available, HLA class I and class II types were taken from metadata supplied by the sample provider and were not determined by assay-based typing.

CDR1 and CDR2 were assigned from the germline V gene (reference sequence) as GTSNPN and SVGIG. V has 4 bases trimmed and J has 6 bases trimmed; junction bases matching no gene number 12. The CDR3, from cysteine to phenylalanine, totals 16 residues. Of the read, only the CDR3 DNA is kept; its 48 bases are in frame from base 1. The immunoSEQ Assay, a bias-controlled multiplex PCR, was used to amplify TCRbeta CDR3 regions from genomic DNA. The study's processing was this. The number of nucleated cells in each sample was estimated by amplification of reference gene primers within the assay. To quantify the absolute abundance of each unique TCRbeta CDR3 rearrangement, sequence reads were collapsed and filtered. Productive Simpson clonality was computed per sample as the square root of Simpson's diversity index over productive rearrangements. TCRdb carries this immuneACCESS record with in-frame sequences only. Its versions omit some clonotypes, under half of them owing to an unresolved V gene in the studies checked, with the rest unexplained. D and trimming were read from the DNA, whereas the V and J calls and clone size are those reported in that table. This sample is represented by 140,000 or so clones; around nine tenths of them were singletons. The biggest ten clones account for about 9.4% of the sample.

Each collaborating institution followed its own protocols to collect whole blood in K2EDTA tubes. For TCRbeta analysis, collaborators shipped samples as frozen whole blood, isolated PBMCs, or DNA extracted from either of those sample types. General findings and caveats noted by the study authors: The amount of clinical and demographic metadata varied by source and participant and was provided uncurated.

About this clone: Its target antigen remains unknown. No qualities accompany the bases; no much larger clone lies one base away.

The source material was peripheral blood. This TCR derives from a woman in her forties or fifties with active or convalescent COVID-19. This chain is built from TRBV30 and TRBJ1-4; a stretch of 9 junction bases matches TRBD1. The DNA is as follows: TGTGCCTGGAAGGGACAGGGAAATACCTGGTATGAAAAACTGTTTTTT. Translated, this is CAWKGQGNTWYEKLFF.